The following is a T cell receptor beta chain sequence with its context. The data were produced by immunoSEQ multiplex PCR, yet TCRdb's version contains in-frame clones alone and is incomplete. Among 45,000 to 50,000 clones listed, approximately 88% were seen once. Deletions cut 6 bases from V and 9 bases from J, with 15 bases between. CDR1 is MNHEY and CDR2 is SVGAGI in the germline V gene. The CDR3 is 13 amino acids. This sample was taken from a study of OX40 agonist ivuxolimab in advanced cancers. The source of this sequence is an adult with an advanced solid tumor such as melanoma, head and neck, liver or kidney cancer. This chain connects TRBV6-5 to TRBJ2-1; TRBD2 is a possible D gene (5 bases). The input for sequencing was CD4+ or CD8+ T cells sorted from blood, taken in a trial of the OX40 agonist ivuxolimab. The CDR3 nucleotides read TGTGCCAGCAGCCCCTCGGGGTATGGTGAGCAGTTCTTC. It translates to CASSPSGYGEQFF.